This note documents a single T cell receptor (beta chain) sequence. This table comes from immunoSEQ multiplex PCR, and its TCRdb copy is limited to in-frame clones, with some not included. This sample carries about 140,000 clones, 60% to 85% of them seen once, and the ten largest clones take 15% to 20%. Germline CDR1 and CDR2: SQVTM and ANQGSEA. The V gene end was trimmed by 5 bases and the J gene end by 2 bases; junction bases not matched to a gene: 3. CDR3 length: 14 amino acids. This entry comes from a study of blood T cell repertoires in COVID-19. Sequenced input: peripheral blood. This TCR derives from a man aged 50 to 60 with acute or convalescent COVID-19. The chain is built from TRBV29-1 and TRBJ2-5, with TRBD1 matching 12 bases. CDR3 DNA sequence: TGCAGCGTTCGGGACAGGGGGCCTCAAGAGACCCAGTACTTC. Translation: CSVRDRGPQETQYF.